Listed here are 21 T cell receptor beta chains from one sample, sequenced in a study of cytomegalovirus exposure and HLA in healthy donors. Primers: 60 Vbeta forward and 13 Jbeta reverse. This table comes from immunoSEQ multiplex PCR, and its TCRdb copy is limited to in-frame clones, with some not included. Of over 100,000 clones in the sample, approximately 79% were seen once. The sequencing sample was made of PBMCs. The receptors here all came from a man between 60 and 75 years old in good health and CMV-seropositive.

The gene calls are TRBV28 and TRBJ1-1, with 7 bases lining up with TRBD1. Trimming cost V 8 bases and J 7 bases; bases outside gene matches: 4. This CDR3 spans 11 amino acids. From germline, CDR1 is MDHEN and CDR2 SYDVKM. CDR3 coding DNA: TGTGCCAGCTTCGACAGGGTTGAAGCTTTCTTT. Its translation: CASFDRVEAFF. Variable domain in full (rest from reference TRBV28 and TRBJ1-1): DVKVTQSSRYLVKRTGEKVFLECVQDMDHENMFWYRQDPGLGLRLIYFSYDVKMKEKGDIPEGYSVSREKKERFSLILESASTNQTSMYLCASFDRVEAFFGQGTRLTVV.

J is TRBJ1-2 and V is TRBV5-1; a weak D match, TRBD1 (5 bases). There are 14 residues in the CDR3. Germline CDR1 is SGHRS and CDR2 is YFSETQ. V was trimmed by 1 base and J by 8 bases, leaving 15 bases between them. The CDR3, as DNA: TGCGCCAGCAGCTTGACCGACAGCCCAGGGGGCTACACCTTC. The encoded protein is CASSLTDSPGGYTF.

The rearrangement uses TRBV7-7 and TRBJ2-6, with a possible D match to TRBD2 (6 bases). The CDR3 totals 17 residues. V lost 2 bases and J 2 bases, leaving 13 bases between the germline ends. From germline, CDR1 is SSHAT and CDR2 FNYEAQ (reference sequence). The CDR3 DNA is TGTGCCAGCAGCTTACTTATCGGGGGAACTGGGGCCAACGTCCTGACTTTC. As protein: CASSLLIGGTGANVLTF.

The J gene is TRBJ2-7, the V gene TRBV7-8; D might be TRBD1 (5 bases). The V and J ends lost 1 base and 4 bases respectively, with 11 bases between them. Germline V gene lookup returns CDR1 SGHVS and CDR2 FQNEAQ. This CDR3 is 14 amino acids long. CDR3 sequence reads: CASSLEAGPYEQYF. Written as DNA, the CDR3 is TGTGCCAGCAGCTTAGAAGCAGGGCCGTACGAGCAGTACTTC.

The chain is built from TRBV9 and TRBJ2-2, with D possibly matching TRBD2 (5 bases). Deletions cut 0 bases from V and 0 bases from J, with 9 bases between. Germline V gene lookup returns CDR1 SGDLS and CDR2 YYNGEE. The CDR3 contains 16 residues. The CDR3 nucleotides read TGTGCCAGCAGCGTAGGTCGGGGTTCGAACACCGGGGAGCTGTTTTTT. Its protein is CASSVGRGSNTGELFF.

This chain links TRBV4-1 with TRBJ2-1; D perhaps matches TRBD2 (6 bases). CDR3 length: 16 residues. Germline CDR1 reads MGHRA; CDR2 reads YSYEKL. V lost 4 bases, J lost 6 bases, and 19 bases lay in between. The chain's CDR3 is CASSRGDSDYGNEQFF. The CDR3 region has the DNA TGCGCCAGCAGCCGCGGGGATTCCGATTACGGCAATGAGCAGTTCTTC.

The chain uses TRBV29-1 and TRBJ1-4, with 8 bases matching TRBD1. This CDR3 is built from 18 residues. V lost 6 bases and J lost 6; bases outside the gene matches: 21. Germline lookup yields CDR1 SQVTM and CDR2 ANQGSEA. DNA of the CDR3: TGCAGCGTACGCCCTCAGGACAGGGTTCTTCAGGGGGATGAAAAACTGTTTTTT. Its protein is CSVRPQDRVLQGDEKLFF.

The rearrangement uses TRBV5-5 and TRBJ1-5, with a possible D match to TRBD1 (5 bases). Trimming cost V 4 bases and J 0 bases, with 8 bases left between them. Germline CDR1 SGHKS, CDR2 YYEKEE (reference sequence). This CDR3 spans 14 amino acids. For the CDR3, the DNA is TGTGCCAGCAGCCTCGACAGTAGCAATCAGCCCCAGCATTTT. Its protein product is CASSLDSSNQPQHF.

As for this clone: This sample includes further DNA sequences coding for the same CDR3. The chain uses TRBV19 and TRBJ1-1; tentative D call: TRBD1 (6 bases). Germline V CDR1 and CDR2: LNHDA, SQIVND (reference sequence). Trimming left V 6 bases short and J 0 bases short, with 11 bases between. The CDR3 extends over 14 amino acids. The DNA of the CDR3 is TGTGCCAGTAGCAAAGGACAGCTGAACACTGAAGCTTTCTTT. It codes for CASSKGQLNTEAFF.

This clone occurred a few times. The chain uses TRBV5-6 and TRBJ1-1; a possible D gene is TRBD1 (6 bases). The CDR3 sequence is 14 residues long. Trimming pared 0 bases from V and 4 bases from J, leaving 10 bases between. CDR1 SGHDT and CDR2 YYEEEE come from the germline V gene. The chain's CDR3 is CASSLDRAGTEAFF. CDR3 DNA sequence: TGTGCCAGCAGCTTGGACAGGGCAGGCACTGAAGCTTTCTTT.

The chain combines TRBV10-2 with TRBJ2-7; 8 bases align to TRBD2. V dropped 6 bases and J dropped 3; count of bases not matched to a gene: 4. CDR1 WSHSY and CDR2 SAAADI come from the germline V gene. CDR3 size: 13 residues. CDR3 amino acids: CASRLAANYEQYF. The DNA of the CDR3 is TGCGCCAGCAGACTAGCGGCAAACTACGAGCAGTACTTC.

On this clone itself: Different DNA sequences within this sample yield the same CDR3. The chain combines TRBV28 with TRBJ2-7, with TRBD1 as a possible D gene (5 bases). The CDR3 consists of 14 residues. V dropped 8 bases and J dropped 5 bases, with 19 bases sitting between them. The germline V gene encodes CDR1 MDHEN and CDR2 SYDVKM. The CDR3 nucleotides are TGTGCCAGCCACAGCGCTGGGGCTCGGAACGAGCAGTACTTC. Translating gives CASHSAGARNEQYF.

The J gene is TRBJ2-7, the V gene TRBV15; tentative D call: TRBD1 (5 bases). V shed 0 bases and J shed 3 bases, with 12 bases lying between them. This CDR3 spans 15 amino acids. Germline CDR1 is LNHNV and CDR2 is YYDKDF (reference sequence). DNA for the CDR3: TGTGCCACCAGCAGAGATCTGGGGCAGGGCTACGAGCAGTACTTC. As protein: CATSRDLGQGYEQYF.

This chain uses TRBV19 with TRBJ2-7; 7 bases are a match to TRBD2. CDR1 is LNHDA and CDR2 is SQIVND in the germline V gene (reference sequence). The V and J ends lost 6 bases and 3 bases, in that order; junction bases with no gene match: 5. The CDR3 is made up of 13 amino acids. The CDR3 coding sequence is TGTGCCAGTAGCCTCAAGCGGGGCTACGAGCAGTACTTC. Translation gives CASSLKRGYEQYF.

V usage is TRBV5-1 and J usage is TRBJ2-5, with D tentatively TRBD1 (6 bases). Germline-derived CDR1 and CDR2 are SGHRS and YFSETQ. Trimming shortened V by 7 bases and J by 0 bases, and 10 bases separated the two germline ends. CDR3 size: 13 residues. CDR3 sequence: CASHDRYQETQYF. In nucleotides, the CDR3 is TGCGCCAGCCACGACAGGTACCAAGAGACCCAGTACTTC.

This clone was picked up one time. The rearrangement links TRBV21-1 to TRBJ2-4; the D segment call TRBD2 is taken from the table without a DNA check. TRBV21-1 is described as a pseudogene. The CDR3 runs to 20 residues. CDR3 sequence reads: CASSKASGGADLLAKNIQYF. The CDR3 bases are TGTGCCAGCAGCAAAGCGAGCGGGGGGGCGGACTTACTAGCCAAAAACATTCAGTACTTC.

The chain joins TRBV2 to TRBJ2-5, with TRBD2 identical over 9 bases. Losses at the gene ends were 2 bases for V and 1 base for J; bases not matched to a gene: 2. The CDR3 sequence is 15 residues long. Looked up from germline, CDR1 is SNHLY and CDR2 is FYNNEI. In nucleotides, the CDR3 is TGTGCCAGCAGTGAACTAGCGGGGCCCCAAGAGACCCAGTACTTC. Protein: CASSELAGPQETQYF.

The chain uses TRBV9 and TRBJ1-2; D is possibly TRBD1 (5 bases). Germline-derived CDR1 and CDR2 are SGDLS and YYNGEE. The CDR3 contains 14 residues. V was clipped by 0 bases and J by 6 bases, with 12 bases between them. CDR3 DNA: TGTGCCAGCAGCGTAGGGAGCAGGGCCCATGGCTACACCTTC. The encoded protein is CASSVGSRAHGYTF.

The chain has TRBV13 and TRBJ2-1; 9 nucleotides align to TRBD2. The V gene end was trimmed by 0 bases and the J gene end by 6 bases; junction bases not matched to a gene: 3. Germline-derived CDR1 and CDR2 are PRHDT and FYEKMQ (reference sequence). There are 15 residues in the CDR3. This chain's CDR3 is CASSLGGSGGNEQFF. CDR3 bases: TGTGCCAGCAGCTTAGGGGGTAGCGGGGGCAATGAGCAGTTCTTC.

Note on this clone: Relative to the germline gene, one junction end is altered; a read error may explain this. V usage is TRBV5-8 and J usage is TRBJ2-6, with TRBD1 matching 7 bases. The CDR3 length is 16 residues. The germline V gene has CDR1 SGHTS and CDR2 YDEGEE. Written as DNA, the CDR3 is TGTGCCAGCAGCCGGACAGGTCCATCTGGGGCCAACGTCCCGACTTTC. Protein product: CASSRTGPSGANVPTF.

The chain carries TRBV6-5 and TRBJ1-4, with D tentatively TRBD1 (5 bases). Trimming cost V 0 bases and J 8 bases, with 10 bases left between them. This CDR3 spans 14 amino acids. Germline CDR1 reads MNHEY; CDR2 reads SVGAGI. The CDR3 coding sequence is TGTGCCAGCAGTTACTCGGGGGGTGGGGAAAAACTGTTTTTT. Its protein is CASSYSGGGEKLFF.